The present T cell receptor beta chain was sequenced within a study of CD8 T cells in Susac syndrome. The wider study: When blood was drawn, patients with Susac syndrome were on intravenous immunoglobulin alone, on corticosteroids, or therapy-naive.

This clonotype has just one count. Recently defined diagnostic criteria for definite or probable disease were fulfilled by Susac syndrome patients. Germline CDR1 LGHDT, CDR2 YNNKEL (reference sequence). With 4 bases clipped from V and 8 bases from J, the junction kept 15 bases outside the gene matches. The CDR3 contains 17 residues. The RNA input was roughly 0.5 to 1 ug, and it was reverse transcribed with random hexamers. The TCR beta CDR3 was amplified by immunoSEQ multiplex PCR across 54 Vbeta, 13 Jbeta. TCRdb ran MiXCR on the immunoSEQ multiplex PCR reads and lists one entry per CDR3 protein. Counted here are under 200,000 distinct CDR3 sequences, 85% to 95% occurring once; the ten biggest clones make up roughly 0.12%.

The sample comprised CD4+ T cells from PBMCs. This TCR was sampled from a human donor with Susac syndrome. The chain recombines TRBV3-1 with TRBJ2-1; the match to TRBD2 covers 9 bases. The CDR3 loop reads CASSRRYGLAGRDEQFF. The CDR3 bases are TGTGCCAGCAGCCGACGATACGGGCTAGCGGGGAGGGATGAGCAGTTCTTC.